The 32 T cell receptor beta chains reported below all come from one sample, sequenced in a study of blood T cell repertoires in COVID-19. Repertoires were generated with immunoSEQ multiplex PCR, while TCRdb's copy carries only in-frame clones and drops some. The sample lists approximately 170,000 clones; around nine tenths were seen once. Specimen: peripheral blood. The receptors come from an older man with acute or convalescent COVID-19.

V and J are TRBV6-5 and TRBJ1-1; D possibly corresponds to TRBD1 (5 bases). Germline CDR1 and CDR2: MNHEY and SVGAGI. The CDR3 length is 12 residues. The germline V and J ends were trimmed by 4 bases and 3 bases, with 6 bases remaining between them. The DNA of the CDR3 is TGTGCCAGCAGTTGGGGGGACACTGAAGCTTTCTTT. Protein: CASSWGDTEAFF.

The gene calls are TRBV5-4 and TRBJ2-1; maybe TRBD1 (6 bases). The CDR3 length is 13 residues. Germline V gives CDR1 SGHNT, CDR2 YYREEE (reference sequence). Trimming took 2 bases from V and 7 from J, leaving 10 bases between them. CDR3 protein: CASSFRQGNEQFF. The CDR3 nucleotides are TGTGCCAGCAGCTTTAGGCAGGGGAATGAGCAGTTCTTC.

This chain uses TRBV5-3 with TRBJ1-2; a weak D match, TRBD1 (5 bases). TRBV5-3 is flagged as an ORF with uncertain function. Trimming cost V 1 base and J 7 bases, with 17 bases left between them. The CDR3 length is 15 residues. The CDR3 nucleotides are TGTGCCAGAAGCTTGCAAACTCGACCAAGGGGTGGCTACACCTTC. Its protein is CARSLQTRPRGGYTF.

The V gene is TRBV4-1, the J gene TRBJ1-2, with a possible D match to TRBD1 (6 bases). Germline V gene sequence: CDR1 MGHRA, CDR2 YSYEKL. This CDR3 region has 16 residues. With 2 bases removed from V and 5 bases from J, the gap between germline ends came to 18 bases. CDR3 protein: CASSQRYQPQGYGYTF. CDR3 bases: TGCGCCAGCAGCCAAAGATATCAGCCCCAGGGGTATGGCTACACCTTC.

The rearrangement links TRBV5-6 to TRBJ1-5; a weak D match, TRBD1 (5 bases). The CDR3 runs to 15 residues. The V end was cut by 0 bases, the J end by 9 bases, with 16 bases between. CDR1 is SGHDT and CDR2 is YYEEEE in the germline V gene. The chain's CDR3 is CASSLDGGKRGPQHF. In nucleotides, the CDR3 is TGTGCCAGCAGCTTGGACGGGGGGAAACGCGGGCCCCAGCATTTT.

CDR3 bases: TGTGCCAGCAGTGAATCAGGGTTCGGCCATCAGCCCCAGCATTTT. It translates to CASSESGFGHQPQHF. The chain employs TRBV25-1 and TRBJ1-5; D possibly corresponds to TRBD1 (5 bases). CDR3 size: 15 residues. Germline values: CDR1 MGHDK, CDR2 SYGVNS. V was shortened by 1 base and J by 5 bases, with 12 bases between the two germline ends.

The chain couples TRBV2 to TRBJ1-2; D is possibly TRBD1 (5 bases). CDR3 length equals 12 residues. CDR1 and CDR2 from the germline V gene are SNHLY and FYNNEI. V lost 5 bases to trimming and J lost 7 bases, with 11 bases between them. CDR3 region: CASSRGRGGYTF. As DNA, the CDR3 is TGTGCCAGCAGTCGTGGAAGGGGTGGCTACACCTTC.

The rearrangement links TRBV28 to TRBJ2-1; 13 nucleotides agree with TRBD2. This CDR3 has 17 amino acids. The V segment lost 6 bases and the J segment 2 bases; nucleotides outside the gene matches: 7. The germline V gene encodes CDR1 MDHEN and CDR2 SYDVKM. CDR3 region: CASRELAGGGTYNEQFF. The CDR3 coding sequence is TGTGCCAGCAGGGAACTAGCGGGAGGGGGCACCTACAATGAGCAGTTCTTC.

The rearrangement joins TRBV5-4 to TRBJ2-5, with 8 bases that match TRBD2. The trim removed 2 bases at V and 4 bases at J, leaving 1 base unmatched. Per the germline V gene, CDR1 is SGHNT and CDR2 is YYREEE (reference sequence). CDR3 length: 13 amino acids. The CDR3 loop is CASSLTSGETQYF. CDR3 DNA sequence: TGTGCCAGCAGCTTAACTAGCGGAGAGACCCAGTACTTC.

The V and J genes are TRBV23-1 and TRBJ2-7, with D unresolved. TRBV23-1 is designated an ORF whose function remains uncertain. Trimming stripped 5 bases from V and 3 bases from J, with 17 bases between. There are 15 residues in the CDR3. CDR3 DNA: TGCGCCAGCAGTAGGATGACTCCCGTCGACTACGAGCAGTACTTC. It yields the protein CASSRMTPVDYEQYF.

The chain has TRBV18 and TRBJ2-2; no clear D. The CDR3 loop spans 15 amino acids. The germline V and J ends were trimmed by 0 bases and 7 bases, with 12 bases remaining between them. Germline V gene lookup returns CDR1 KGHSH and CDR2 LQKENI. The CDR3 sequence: CASSPPSRIGGELFF. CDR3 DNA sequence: TGTGCCAGCTCACCACCTAGCCGGATAGGCGGGGAGCTGTTTTTT.

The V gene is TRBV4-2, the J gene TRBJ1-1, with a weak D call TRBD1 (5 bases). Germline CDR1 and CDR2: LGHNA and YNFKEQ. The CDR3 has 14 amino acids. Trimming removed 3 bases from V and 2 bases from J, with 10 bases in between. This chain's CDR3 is CASSQQGGNTEAFF. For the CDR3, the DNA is TGTGCCAGCAGCCAGCAGGGAGGCAACACTGAAGCTTTCTTT.

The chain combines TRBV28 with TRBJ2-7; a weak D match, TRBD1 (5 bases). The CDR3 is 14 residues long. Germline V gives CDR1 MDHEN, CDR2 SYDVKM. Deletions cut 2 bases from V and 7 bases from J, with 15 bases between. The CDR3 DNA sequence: TGTGCCAGCAGTTTAGGCACCCGGTCAGGGGAGCAGTACTTC. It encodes CASSLGTRSGEQYF.

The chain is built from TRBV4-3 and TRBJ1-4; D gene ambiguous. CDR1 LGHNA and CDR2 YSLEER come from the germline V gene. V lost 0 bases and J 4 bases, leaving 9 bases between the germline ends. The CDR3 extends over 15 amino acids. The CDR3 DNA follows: TGCGCCAGCAGCCAAGATCCCGGTTATAATGAAAAACTGTTTTTT. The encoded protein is CASSQDPGYNEKLFF.

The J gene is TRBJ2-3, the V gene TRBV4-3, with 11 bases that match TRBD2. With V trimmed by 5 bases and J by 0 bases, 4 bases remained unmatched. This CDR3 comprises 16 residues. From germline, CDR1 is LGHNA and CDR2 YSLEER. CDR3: CASSTPSGGSTDTQYF. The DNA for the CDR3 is TGCGCCAGCAGCACCCCTAGCGGGGGGAGCACAGATACGCAGTATTTT.

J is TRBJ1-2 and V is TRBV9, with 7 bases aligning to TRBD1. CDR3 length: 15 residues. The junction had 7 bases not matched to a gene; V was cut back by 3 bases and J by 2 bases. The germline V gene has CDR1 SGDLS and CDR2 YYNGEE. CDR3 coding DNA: TGTGCCAGCAGCGCGACAGGGCGAGGGAACTATGGCTACACCTTC. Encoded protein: CASSATGRGNYGYTF.

CDR3 region: CASSPGQVNTEAFF. DNA for the CDR3: TGTGCCAGCAGCCCAGGACAGGTGAACACTGAAGCTTTCTTT. V and J are TRBV5-5 and TRBJ1-1, with 7 bases identical to TRBD1. There are 14 residues in the CDR3. Germline lookup yields CDR1 SGHKS and CDR2 YYEKEE (reference sequence). The J segment lost 0 bases and the V segment lost 4 bases, leaving 3 bases of the junction unmatched.

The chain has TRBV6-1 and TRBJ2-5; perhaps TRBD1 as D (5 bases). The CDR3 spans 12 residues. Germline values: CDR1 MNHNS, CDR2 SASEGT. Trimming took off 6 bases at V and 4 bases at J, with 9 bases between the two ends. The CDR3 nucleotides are TGTGCCAGCAGCGACAGAACAGAGACCCAGTACTTC. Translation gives CASSDRTETQYF.

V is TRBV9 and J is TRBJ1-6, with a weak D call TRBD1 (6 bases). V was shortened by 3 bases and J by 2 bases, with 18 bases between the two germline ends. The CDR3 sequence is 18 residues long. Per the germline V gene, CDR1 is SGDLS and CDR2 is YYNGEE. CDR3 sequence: CASSGDQGPLPYNSPLHF. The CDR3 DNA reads TGTGCCAGCAGCGGGGACCAGGGGCCTTTGCCCTATAATTCACCCCTCCACTTT.

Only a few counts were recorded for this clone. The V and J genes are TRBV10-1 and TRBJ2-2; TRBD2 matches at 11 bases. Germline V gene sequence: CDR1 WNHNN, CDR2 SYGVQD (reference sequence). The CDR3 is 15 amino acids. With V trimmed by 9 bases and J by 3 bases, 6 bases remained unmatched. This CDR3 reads CARDSGRVDTGELFF. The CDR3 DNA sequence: TGCGCCAGGGATAGCGGGAGGGTGGACACCGGGGAGCTGTTTTTT.

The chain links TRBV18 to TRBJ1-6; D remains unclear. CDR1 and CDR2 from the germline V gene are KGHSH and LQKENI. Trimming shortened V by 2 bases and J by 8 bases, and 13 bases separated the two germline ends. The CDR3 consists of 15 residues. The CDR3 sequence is CASSPAGGLDSPLHF. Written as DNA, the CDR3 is TGTGCCAGCTCACCAGCGGGAGGGCTCGATTCACCCCTCCACTTT.

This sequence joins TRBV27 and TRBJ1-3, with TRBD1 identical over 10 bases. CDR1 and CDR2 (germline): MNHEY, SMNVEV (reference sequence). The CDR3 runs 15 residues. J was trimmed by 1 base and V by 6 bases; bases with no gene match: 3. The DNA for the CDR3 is TGTGCCAGCAGGGGACAGGGGATTTCTGGAAACACCATATATTTT. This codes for CASRGQGISGNTIYF.

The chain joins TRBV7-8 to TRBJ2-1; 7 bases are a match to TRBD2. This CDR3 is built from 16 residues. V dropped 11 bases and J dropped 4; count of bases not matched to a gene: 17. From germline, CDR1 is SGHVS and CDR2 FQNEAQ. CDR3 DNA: TGTGCCCCCTTTAGCGCCCGGGGGAGGGATTACAATGAGCAGTTCTTC. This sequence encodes CAPFSARGRDYNEQFF.

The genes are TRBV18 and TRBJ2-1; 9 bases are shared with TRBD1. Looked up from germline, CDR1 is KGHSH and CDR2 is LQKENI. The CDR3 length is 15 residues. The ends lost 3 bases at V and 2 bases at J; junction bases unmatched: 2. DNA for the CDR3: TGTGCCAGCTCACCGGGACAGGGTGCCTACAATGAGCAGTTCTTC. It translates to CASSPGQGAYNEQFF. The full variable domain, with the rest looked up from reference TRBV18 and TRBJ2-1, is NAGVMQNPRHLVRRRGQEARLRCSPMKGHSHVYWYRQLPEEGLKFMVYLQKENIIDESGMPKERFSAEFPKEGPSILRIQQVVRGDSAAYFCASSPGQGAYNEQFFGPGTRLTVL.

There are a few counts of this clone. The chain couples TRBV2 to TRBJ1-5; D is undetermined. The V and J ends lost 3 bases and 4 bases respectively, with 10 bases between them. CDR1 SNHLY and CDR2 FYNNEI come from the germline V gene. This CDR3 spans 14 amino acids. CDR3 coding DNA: TGTGCCAGCAGTGATAACGGGTTAAATCAGCCCCAGCATTTT. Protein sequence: CASSDNGLNQPQHF.

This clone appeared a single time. The CDR3 sequence: CASSLSEGETQYF. Written as DNA, the CDR3 is TGTGCCAGCAGTTTATCTGAGGGAGAGACCCAGTACTTC. The chain couples TRBV27 to TRBJ2-5; TRBD2 might be the D (5 bases). Trimming took off 0 bases at V and 4 bases at J, with 6 bases between the two ends. This CDR3 is built from 13 residues. Germline V gene sequence: CDR1 MNHEY, CDR2 SMNVEV (reference sequence).

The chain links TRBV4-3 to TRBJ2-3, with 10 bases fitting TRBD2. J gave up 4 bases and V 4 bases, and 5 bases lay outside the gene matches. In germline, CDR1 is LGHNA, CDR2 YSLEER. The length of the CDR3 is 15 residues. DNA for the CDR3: TGCGCCAGCAGCCTAAGCGGGGGGGCGTCAGATACGCAGTATTTT. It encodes CASSLSGGASDTQYF.

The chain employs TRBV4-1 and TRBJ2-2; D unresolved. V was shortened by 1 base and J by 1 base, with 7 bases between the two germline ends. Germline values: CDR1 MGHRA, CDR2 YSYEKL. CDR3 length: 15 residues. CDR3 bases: TGCGCCAGCAGCCAAGTAAGACTGAACACCGGGGAGCTGTTTTTT. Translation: CASSQVRLNTGELFF.

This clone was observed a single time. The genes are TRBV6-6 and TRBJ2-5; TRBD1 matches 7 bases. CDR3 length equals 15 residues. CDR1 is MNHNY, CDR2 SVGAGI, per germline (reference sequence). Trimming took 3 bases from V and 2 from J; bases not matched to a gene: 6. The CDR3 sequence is CASSYSGGWQETQYF. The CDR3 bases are TGTGCCAGCAGTTATTCAGGGGGATGGCAAGAGACCCAGTACTTC.

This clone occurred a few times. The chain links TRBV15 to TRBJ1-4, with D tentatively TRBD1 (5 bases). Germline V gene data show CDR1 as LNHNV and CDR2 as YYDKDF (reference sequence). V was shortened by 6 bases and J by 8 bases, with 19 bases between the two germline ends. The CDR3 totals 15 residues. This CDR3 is CATSTRSGVGEKLFF. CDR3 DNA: TGTGCCACCAGTACACGCTCGGGGGTCGGAGAAAAACTGTTTTTT. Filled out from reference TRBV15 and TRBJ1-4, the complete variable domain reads DAMVIQNPRYQVTQFGKPVTLSCSQTLNHNVMYWYQQKSSQAPKLLFHYYDKDFNNEADTPDNFQSRRPNTSFCFLDIRSPGLGDTAMYLCATSTRSGVGEKLFFGSGTQLSVL.

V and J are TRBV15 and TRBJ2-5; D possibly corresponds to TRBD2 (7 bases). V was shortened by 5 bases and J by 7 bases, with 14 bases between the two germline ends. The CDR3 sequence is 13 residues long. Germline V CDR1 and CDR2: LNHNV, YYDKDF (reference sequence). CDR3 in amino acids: CATSGSRGGTQYF. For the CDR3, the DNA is TGTGCCACCAGCGGGAGTAGGGGGGGGACCCAGTACTTC.

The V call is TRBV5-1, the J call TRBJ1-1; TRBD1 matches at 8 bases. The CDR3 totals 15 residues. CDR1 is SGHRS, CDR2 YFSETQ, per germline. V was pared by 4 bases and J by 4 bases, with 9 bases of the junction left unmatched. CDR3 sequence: CASSTQGAAGTEAFF. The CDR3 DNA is TGCGCCAGCAGCACGCAGGGGGCGGCGGGCACTGAAGCTTTCTTT.